This is a list of T cell receptor beta chains from one sample in a study of blood T cell repertoires in COVID-19. Assay used: immunoSEQ multiplex PCR; TCRdb lists only in-frame clones, some missing. The table has around 310,000 clones, around 90% seen once; the top ten hold around 1%. The sample taken for sequencing was peripheral blood. Receptors were obtained from a woman aged 40 to 50 with COVID-19, enrolled during active disease. The CDR3 runs from the conserved cysteine through the conserved F or W. The order of the fields is D gene, V gene, clone size, J gene, CDR3 DNA, CDR3 protein. A D gene is named only where the DNA matches it firmly. Where a row states a size, it is once, few, many or the class of an expanded clone; other rows omit it.

TRBD2	TRBV9	-	TRBJ2-3	TGTGCCAGCAGCCTCGGACTAGCGGGAGGTTCCACAGATACGCAGTATTTT	CASSLGLAGGSTDTQYF
TRBD1	TRBV6-2/TRBV6-3	-	TRBJ1-5	TGTGCCAGCAGCTCCACCCCGAGGGGGCACGGTCAGCCCCAGCATTTT	CASSSTPRGHGQPQHF
-	TRBV15	-	TRBJ1-1	TGTGCCACCAGCAGAGTCGGCACAGGTGAAGCTTTCTTT	CATSRVGTGEAFF
TRBD2	TRBV7-2	few	TRBJ2-4	TGTGCCAGCAGCCCCCCCGGGGGGACCAAAAACATTCAGTACTTC	CASSPPGGTKNIQYF
TRBD1	TRBV7-9	-	TRBJ1-6	TGTGCCAGCAGCCCAATGGGACAGGGATCCCTCTCCTATAATTCACCCCTCCACTTT	CASSPMGQGSLSYNSPLHF
-	TRBV15	-	TRBJ1-2	TGTGCCACCAGCAGAGAGAGCGGTAGATATGGCTACACCTTC	CATSRESGRYGYTF
-	TRBV19	-	TRBJ2-1	TGTGCCAGTAGCCAACACAGGGTAGAATTCAATGAGCAGTTCTTC	CASSQHRVEFNEQFF
TRBD2	TRBV27	-	TRBJ2-3	TGTGCCAGCAGTTTATCGATAGTAAGACTAGCGGGAGGAGGTTATACGCAGTATTTT	CASSLSIVRLAGGGYTQYF
TRBD1	TRBV7-9	-	TRBJ1-2	TGTGCCAGCAGCGCTACAGACAGGGTGAGCTACACCTTC	CASSATDRVSYTF
-	TRBV5-6	-	TRBJ1-5	TGTGCCAGCAGCGTAGGGACATCGGGCAATCAGCCCCAGCATTTT	CASSVGTSGNQPQHF
-	TRBV10-1	-	TRBJ1-1	TGCGCCAGCCGACGACTGAACAACACTGAAGCTTTCTTT	CASRRLNNTEAFF
-	TRBV18	-	TRBJ2-3	TGTGCCAGCTCACCGGAGACGTACACAGATACGCAGTATTTT	CASSPETYTDTQYF
-	TRBV6-5	-	TRBJ1-6	TGTGCCAGCAGTTACCAGGGTTGGGATTCACCCCTCCACTTT	CASSYQGWDSPLHF
-	TRBV19	-	TRBJ1-4	TGTGCCAGTAGTATCCGAAGGGTCGGGGCAACTAATGAAAAACTGTTTTTT	CASSIRRVGATNEKLFF
TRBD2	TRBV28	-	TRBJ2-7	TGTGCCAGTCGAACTAGCGGGAGATACGAGCAGTACTTC	CASRTSGRYEQYF
TRBD2	TRBV9	-	TRBJ2-5	TGTGCCAGCAGCGTAGGGACTAGCGGATTGCAGACCCAGTACTTC	CASSVGTSGLQTQYF
-	TRBV20-1	-	TRBJ2-7	TGCAGTGCTAGGGGCGCCGAGCAGTACTTC	CSARGAEQYF
TRBD1	TRBV2	-	TRBJ2-7	TGTGCCACCTTCGACAGGGGGAGGGGAATCTCCTACGAGCAGTACTTC	CATFDRGRGISYEQYF
-	TRBV28	once	TRBJ2-5	TGTGCCAGCAGTGACAGGCTAGAGACCCAGTACTTC	CASSDRLETQYF
-	TRBV6-5	-	TRBJ1-3	TGTGCCAGCAGGACACCGGGGGGAAACACCATATATTTT	CASRTPGGNTIYF